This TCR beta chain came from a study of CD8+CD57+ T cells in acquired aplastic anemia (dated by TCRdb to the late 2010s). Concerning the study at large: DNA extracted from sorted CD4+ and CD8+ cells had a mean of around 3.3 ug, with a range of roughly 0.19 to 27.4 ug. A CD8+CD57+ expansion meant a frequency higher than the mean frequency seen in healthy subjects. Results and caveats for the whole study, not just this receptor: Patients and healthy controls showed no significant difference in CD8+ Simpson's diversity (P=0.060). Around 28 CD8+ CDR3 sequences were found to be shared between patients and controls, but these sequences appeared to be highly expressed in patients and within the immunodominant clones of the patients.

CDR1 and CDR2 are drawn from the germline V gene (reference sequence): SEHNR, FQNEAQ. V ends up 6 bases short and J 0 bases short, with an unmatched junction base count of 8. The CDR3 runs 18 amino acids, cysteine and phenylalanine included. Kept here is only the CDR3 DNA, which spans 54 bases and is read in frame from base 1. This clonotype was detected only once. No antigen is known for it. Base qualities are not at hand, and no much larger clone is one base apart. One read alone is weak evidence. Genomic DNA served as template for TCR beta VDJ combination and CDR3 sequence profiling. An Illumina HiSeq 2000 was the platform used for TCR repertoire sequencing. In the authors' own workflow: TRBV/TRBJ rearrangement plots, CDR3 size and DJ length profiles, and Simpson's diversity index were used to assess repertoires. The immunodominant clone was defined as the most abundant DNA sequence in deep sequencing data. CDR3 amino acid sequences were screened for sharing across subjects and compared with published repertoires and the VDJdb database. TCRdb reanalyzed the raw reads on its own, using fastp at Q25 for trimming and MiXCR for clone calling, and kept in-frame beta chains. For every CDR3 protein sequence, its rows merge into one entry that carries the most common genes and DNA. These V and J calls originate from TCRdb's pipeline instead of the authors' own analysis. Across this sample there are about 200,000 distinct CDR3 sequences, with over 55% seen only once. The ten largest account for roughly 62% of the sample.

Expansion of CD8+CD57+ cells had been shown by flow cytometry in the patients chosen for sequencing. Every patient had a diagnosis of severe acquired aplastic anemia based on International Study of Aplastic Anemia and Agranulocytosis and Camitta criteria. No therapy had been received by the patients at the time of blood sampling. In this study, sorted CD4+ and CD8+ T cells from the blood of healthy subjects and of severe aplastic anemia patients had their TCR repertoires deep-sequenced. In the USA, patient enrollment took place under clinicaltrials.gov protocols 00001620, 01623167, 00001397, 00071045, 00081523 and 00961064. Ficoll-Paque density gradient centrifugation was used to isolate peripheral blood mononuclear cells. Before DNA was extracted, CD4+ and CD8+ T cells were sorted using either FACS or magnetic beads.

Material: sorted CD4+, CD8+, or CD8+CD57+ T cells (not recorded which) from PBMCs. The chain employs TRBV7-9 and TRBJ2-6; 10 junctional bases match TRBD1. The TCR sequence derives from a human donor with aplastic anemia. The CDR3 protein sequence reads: CASSSPGQGSSGANVLTF. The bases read TGTGCCAGCAGTTCCCCGGGACAGGGGAGCTCTGGGGCCAACGTCCTGACTTTC.